This entry concerns a single T cell receptor (beta chain). Its antigen is still unknown. The ends were cut back, 0 bases at V and 3 bases at J, with 6 bases in the middle. This CDR3 has 13 residues. Germline V gene lookup returns CDR1 LNHNV and CDR2 YYDKDF (reference sequence). This sample was included in a study of STAT5B mutations in CD4+ large granular lymphocyte leukemia. Study conclusions and caveats: TRBV06-family usage was enriched in top patient clones (8/27) versus controls (2/35).

TCRdb's copy holds only in-frame clones and misses some; the assay was immunoSEQ multiplex PCR. The sample holds 31,000 or so clones, around 90% seen once. Source material: CD4+ T cells from blood buffy coats. The chain links TRBV15 to TRBJ2-7, with TRBD1 as a possible D gene (6 bases). The receptor was isolated from a human donor in good health. CDR3 DNA: TGTGCCACCAGCAGAGAACAGGGCTACGAGCAGTACTTC. Its translation: CATSREQGYEQYF.